A single sample is the source of the 9 T cell receptor beta chains below, sequenced in a study of T cell responses to AZD1222 COVID-19 vaccine. Generated by immunoSEQ multiplex PCR, the TCRdb table keeps only in-frame clones and is missing some. The sample holds some 110,000 clones, roughly 82% seen once. The material was peripheral blood, obtained on day 0 of AZD1222 vaccination. All receptors come from an adult in good health.

In regard to this clone: The sample contains more than one DNA sequence encoding this CDR3. The chain couples TRBV6-2 or TRBV6-3 to TRBJ2-5, with D hard to call. The V gene lost 0 bases and the J gene lost 2 bases, with 1 base spanning the gap. The CDR3 spans 12 residues. CDR1 and CDR2 from the germline V gene are MNHEY and SVGEGT. The CDR3: CASSYSQETQYF. The CDR3 DNA reads as TGTGCCAGCAGTTACTCGCAAGAGACCCAGTACTTC.

The J gene is TRBJ1-1, the V gene TRBV19; D gene unclear. In germline, CDR1 is LNHDA, CDR2 SQIVND (reference sequence). Trimming pared 10 bases from V and 1 base from J, leaving 22 bases between. This CDR3 is 16 amino acids long. As DNA, the CDR3 is TGTGCCAATGACGGTCGGGGTCCGGGTAAGAACACTGAAGCTTTCTTT. This encodes CANDGRGPGKNTEAFF.

The gene calls are TRBV9 and TRBJ2-5; either TRBD1 or TRBD2 may supply D (5 bases each). In germline, CDR1 is SGDLS, CDR2 YYNGEE. Deletions cut 1 base from V and 2 bases from J, with 9 bases between. The length of the CDR3 is 14 residues. CDR3 residues: CASSVMGTQETQYF. The CDR3 nucleotides are TGTGCCAGCAGCGTAATGGGGACGCAAGAGACCCAGTACTTC.

This clone showed up just a few times. V gene TRBV7-9 combines with J gene TRBJ1-2; perhaps TRBD1 as D (5 bases). V dropped 5 bases and J dropped 8 bases, with 24 bases sitting between them. This CDR3 is 16 amino acids long. Germline values: CDR1 SEHNR, CDR2 FQNEAQ (reference sequence). CDR3: CASSPQGRDLITGYTF. The CDR3 region has the DNA TGTGCCAGCAGCCCGCAGGGACGGGACCTTATCACAGGCTACACCTTC.

The chain carries TRBV5-8 and TRBJ2-7; the match to TRBD1 covers 9 bases. Germline V lookup: CDR1 SGHTS, CDR2 YDEGEE. The V gene end was trimmed by 2 bases and the J gene end by 4 bases; junction bases not matched to a gene: 16. The CDR3 consists of 18 residues. The CDR3 spells CASSFSLRPGTGMYEQYF. In nucleotides, the CDR3 is TGTGCCAGCAGCTTTTCCTTACGACCCGGGACAGGGATGTACGAGCAGTACTTC.

The gene calls are TRBV23-1 and TRBJ1-2; D gene ambiguous. TRBV23-1 is designated an ORF whose function remains uncertain. The V gene lost 0 bases and the J gene lost 3 bases, with 14 bases spanning the gap. The CDR3 length is 16 residues. The CDR3 DNA sequence: TGCGCCAGCAGTCAATCGCCATCACATCACCACTATGGCTACACCTTC. Its translation is CASSQSPSHHHYGYTF.

CDR3 loop: CASSLTRNTEAFF. CDR3 coding DNA: TGTGCCAGCAGCTTGACGAGGAACACTGAAGCTTTCTTT. The V gene is TRBV5-4, the J gene TRBJ1-1; D unclear. The germline V gene has CDR1 SGHNT and CDR2 YYREEE (reference sequence). This CDR3 spans 13 amino acids. Trimming left V 1 base short and J 1 base short, with 5 bases between.

The chain recombines TRBV5-5 with TRBJ1-2; D might be TRBD1 (5 bases). Trimming cost V 0 bases and J 0 bases, with 12 bases left between them. This CDR3 is 16 amino acids long. The V gene's germline CDR1 is SGHKS and CDR2 YYEKEE (reference sequence). CDR3 sequence (DNA): TGTGCCAGCAGCTTGGCCGGGGGTCGGCCTAACTATGGCTACACCTTC. This sequence encodes CASSLAGGRPNYGYTF.

This chain connects TRBV7-6 to TRBJ2-2; TRBD1 agrees at 9 bases. V trimming: 6 bases; J trimming: 4 bases; junction bases outside the gene matches: 9. Germline values: CDR1 SGHVS, CDR2 FNYEAQ. The CDR3 has 16 amino acids. The CDR3 loop is CASSSHPQGATGELFF. In nucleotides, the CDR3 is TGTGCCAGCAGTTCCCATCCACAGGGGGCCACCGGGGAGCTGTTTTTT. Using reference TRBV7-6 and TRBJ2-2 for the parts outside the CDR3, the full variable domain is GAGVSQSPRYKVTKRGQDVALRCDPISGHVSLYWYRQALGQGPEFLTYFNYEAQQDKSGLPNDRFSAERPEGSISTLTIQRTEQRDSAMYRCASSSHPQGATGELFFGEGSRLTVL.